This record looks at one TCR beta chain sequence and its context. Different DNA sequences within this sample yield the same CDR3. TCRdb's table, derived via immunoSEQ multiplex PCR, lists solely in-frame clones and lacks some. The sample consists of about 400,000 clones, about 90% of them appearing once. The sample belongs to a study of blood T cell repertoires in COVID-19. Study background: Donors in Cohort 3 who had recovered were those with two negative PCRs, healthcare professional clearance, or resolution of their symptoms.

The CDR3 covers 15 residues. CDR1 is KGHSH and CDR2 is LQKENI in the germline V gene. Trimming took 3 bases from V and 1 from J, leaving 12 bases between them. The chain has TRBV18 and TRBJ1-1; possible D gene TRBD1, 5 bases. The sample consisted of PBMCs or T cells enriched from blood (not recorded which). This clonotype was obtained from a man aged 35-49 years in a cohort exposed to, infected with or recovered from COVID-19 (not recorded which). The CDR3 nucleotides read TGTGCCAGCTCACCCGGGACCGGGGGGAACACTGAAGCTTTCTTT. Translation gives CASSPGTGGNTEAFF.